These T cell receptor beta chains were read from a single sample in a study of blood T cell repertoires in COVID-19. The table came from immunoSEQ multiplex PCR; TCRdb's copy has only in-frame clones and leaves some out. The sample includes some 270,000 clones, 89% of them seen just once. Sequencing was carried out using PBMCs or T cells enriched from blood (not recorded which). All receptors derive from a middle-aged woman who had recovered from COVID-19. Each CDR3 is given with its conserved first and last residue. The D gene is left open where the match is weak. Clone size is given for some rows only: seen once, a few or many times, or a class if the clone is expanded.

V,size,J,D,DNA,CDR3
TRBV7-2,-,TRBJ2-7,-,TGTGCCAGCAGCCGCCGGTCCGGGTCCTACGAGCAGTACTTC,CASSRRSGSYEQYF
TRBV7-9,-,TRBJ1-2,-,TGTGCCAGCAGCATGGACACAAAGCCTAACTATGGCTACACCTTC,CASSMDTKPNYGYTF
TRBV11-2,-,TRBJ1-1,TRBD1,TGTGCCAGCAGCTTAGATCCAGGGGGGACTGAAGCTTTCTTT,CASSLDPGGTEAFF
TRBV5-5,-,TRBJ1-6,-,TGTGCCAGCAGCCTGGCGGACAGAAATTCACCCCTCCACTTT,CASSLADRNSPLHF
TRBV28,-,TRBJ1-2,TRBD1,TGTGCCACCTCCCCCTTGGAGACAGGGAGTAACTATGGCTACACCTTC,CATSPLETGSNYGYTF
TRBV24-1,-,TRBJ2-1,TRBD2,TGTGCCACCAGTGTGGCAGCGGGGAATGAGCAGTTCTTC,CATSVAAGNEQFF
TRBV3-1/TRBV3-2,-,TRBJ2-5,-,TGTGCCAGCAGATCCGCTTCCACGCGGCGGGAGACCCAGTACTTC,CASRSASTRRETQYF
TRBV2,once,TRBJ2-1,-,TGTGCCAGCACCCTGGAGGGAGGAGATAATGAGCAGTTCTTC,CASTLEGGDNEQFF
TRBV19,-,TRBJ1-6,-,TGTGCCAGTAGTATACGGCCCGGGACAAGTTCACCCCTCCACTTT,CASSIRPGTSSPLHF
TRBV10-3,-,TRBJ1-2,TRBD1,TGTGCCATCAGCCGACAGGGACATGGCTACACCTTC,CAISRQGHGYTF
TRBV3-1/TRBV3-2,-,TRBJ1-2,TRBD1,TGTGCCAGCAGCCCAGGGACAGGGGCCAGCTATGGCTACACCTTC,CASSPGTGASYGYTF
TRBV6-1,-,TRBJ1-5,-,TGTGCCAGCAGTGAGAATCTATACAATCAGCCCCAGCATTTT,CASSENLYNQPQHF
TRBV7-9,-,TRBJ1-6,-,TGTGCCAGCAGAGAGAGCTCCTATAATTCACCCCTCCACTTT,CASRESSYNSPLHF
TRBV30,few,TRBJ1-6,TRBD1,TGTGCCTGGAGTGTAGGCAGGGGGTCTTCACCCCTCCACTTT,CAWSVGRGSSPLHF
TRBV9,-,TRBJ1-2,TRBD1,TGTGCCAGCAGCGCCCGGACAGGGAGGGTCGATGGCTACACCTTC,CASSARTGRVDGYTF
TRBV11-2,-,TRBJ2-7,TRBD2,TGTGCCAGCAGTCGCGGGGGGACATTTTACGAGCAGTACTTC,CASSRGGTFYEQYF
TRBV27,few,TRBJ1-1,-,TGTGCCAGCAGTTTATCGCTGGCCAACACTGAAGCTTTCTTT,CASSLSLANTEAFF
TRBV6-6,-,TRBJ2-3,TRBD2,TGTGTCAGCAGAGCGGGAGGGAGCACAGATACGCAGTATTTT,CVSRAGGSTDTQYF
TRBV5-4,-,TRBJ2-2,-,TGTGCCAGCAGCTCCCGGACTGGTACCGGGGAGCTGTTTTTT,CASSSRTGTGELFF
TRBV24-1,-,TRBJ2-3,-,TGTGCCACCAGAGAGAGTGCTAGCACAGATACGCAGTATTTT,CATRESASTDTQYF
TRBV5-8,-,TRBJ1-6,-,TGTGCCAGCAGCGGGTGGGGCCTTAGCTCCTATAATTCACCCCTCCACTTT,CASSGWGLSSYNSPLHF
TRBV30,-,TRBJ1-1,-,TGTGCCAGACAGAGGAACACTGAAGCTTTCTTT,CARQRNTEAFF
TRBV30,-,TRBJ2-7,TRBD1,TGTGCCTGGAGGGGACCGGGACAGGGGAGCGAGCAGTACTTC,CAWRGPGQGSEQYF
TRBV11-3,-,TRBJ2-1,TRBD1,TGTGCCAGCAGCCTAGACAGGGCGACCTTCAATGAGCAGTTCTTC,CASSLDRATFNEQFF
TRBV30,-,TRBJ1-4,-,TGTGCCTGGAGTAGGGGGGGAGATCATGAAAAACTGTTTTTT,CAWSRGGDHEKLFF
TRBV5-1,-,TRBJ2-3,TRBD1,TGCGCCAGCAGCTTGGTGACAGGGGGTACAGATACGCAGTATTTT,CASSLVTGGTDTQYF
TRBV15,-,TRBJ1-1,-,TGTGCCACCAGCAGAGGGTTAGGGGCTACTGAAGCTTTCTTT,CATSRGLGATEAFF